This T cell receptor (beta chain) was obtained from a study of T-cell memory formation after mild COVID-19. General study points: Prior to infection, memory already included some responding clones, suggesting cross-reactive memory joined.

V lost 7 bases to trimming and J lost 4 bases; unmatched junction nucleotides: 7. This CDR3 is 15 amino acids long. Amplification by 5'RACE using constant-segment primers produced TCR alpha and TCR beta cDNA libraries that carried sample barcodes and UMIs. TCRdb itself ran the 5' RACE reads through MiXCR, one entry per CDR3 protein. The repertoire has about 350,000 distinct CDR3 sequences, roughly an eighth of them found once; the top ten carry 20% to 25%. Points on this clonotype: Antigen specificity is unknown.

The chain combines TRBV12-3 or TRBV12-4 with TRBJ2-2, with TRBD1 identical over 9 bases. The clonotype was recovered from a man in his late teens or twenties who had mild COVID-19 (a few samples of this study predate the infection). Cell type and time point are not known. The sequencing sample was made of PBMCs or a T cell subset sorted from them (not recorded which). CDR3 sequence (DNA): TGTGCCAGCAACGACAGGGGGGGTGGCACCGGGGAGCTGTTTTTT. This encodes CASNDRGGGTGELFF.